Listed below are T cell receptor beta chains from one sample, sequenced in a study of blood T cells in healthy people across ages. TCRdb analysed the 5' RACE reads with MiXCR anew, one entry per CDR3 protein. The sample lists some 1.4 million distinct CDR3 sequences, 40% to 50% occurring once. The sample comprised blood. Receptor source: a woman aged 18-29 years in good health. CDR3s include the opening cysteine and the closing phenylalanine or tryptophan. Each record gives: J gene, V gene, clone size, D gene, CDR3 protein, CDR3 DNA. The D gene is left open where the match is weak. The size of a clone is reported for some rows only, either as once, few or many, or as a class for expanded clones.

J gene: TRBJ2-7; V gene: TRBV6-5; clone size: .; D gene: .; CDR3 protein: CASSSPLIYEQYF; CDR3 DNA: TGTGCCAGCAGTTCCCCCTTGATCTACGAGCAGTACTTC
J gene: TRBJ1-3; V gene: TRBV4-2; clone size: .; D gene: .; CDR3 protein: CASSQVQGGGNTIYF; CDR3 DNA: TGTGCCAGCAGCCAAGTACAGGGAGGGGGAAACACCATATATTTT
J gene: TRBJ1-1; V gene: TRBV11-2; clone size: .; D gene: .; CDR3 protein: CASSLDGSLSEAFF; CDR3 DNA: TGTGCCAGCAGCTTAGATGGGAGCCTCTCTGAAGCTTTCTTT
J gene: TRBJ2-2; V gene: TRBV6-5; clone size: .; D gene: .; CDR3 protein: CASSPQHGELFF; CDR3 DNA: TGTGCCAGCAGTCCCCAGCACGGGGAGCTGTTTTTT
J gene: TRBJ2-7; V gene: TRBV11-2; clone size: .; D gene: TRBD2; CDR3 protein: CASSSRGTTNNEQYF; CDR3 DNA: TGTGCCAGCAGCTCACGCGGGACTACTAACAATGAGCAGTACTTC
J gene: TRBJ1-5; V gene: TRBV12-3/TRBV12-4; clone size: .; D gene: TRBD1; CDR3 protein: CASRTGQGPNQPQHF; CDR3 DNA: TGTGCCAGCAGAACCGGACAGGGTCCGAATCAGCCCCAGCATTTT
J gene: TRBJ2-5; V gene: TRBV3-1; clone size: many; D gene: TRBD2; CDR3 protein: CASSQETSGGETQYF; CDR3 DNA: TGCGCCAGCAGCCAAGAGACTAGCGGGGGGGAGACCCAGTACTTC
J gene: TRBJ2-1; V gene: TRBV5-1; clone size: few; D gene: TRBD2; CDR3 protein: CASSLAAGVPYNEQFF; CDR3 DNA: TGCGCCAGCAGCTTGGCAGCGGGGGTACCCTACAATGAGCAGTTCTTC
J gene: TRBJ1-1; V gene: TRBV28; clone size: .; D gene: TRBD1; CDR3 protein: CASTTGQGHTEAFF; CDR3 DNA: TGTGCCAGCACTACCGGACAGGGGCACACTGAAGCTTTCTTT
J gene: TRBJ2-3; V gene: TRBV20-1; clone size: .; D gene: .; CDR3 protein: CSARAARDTFTDTQYF; CDR3 DNA: TGCAGTGCTAGAGCCGCTCGGGACACCTTCACAGATACGCAGTATTTT
J gene: TRBJ2-7; V gene: TRBV7-3; clone size: few; D gene: .; CDR3 protein: CASSLAIGPYEQYF; CDR3 DNA: TGTGCCAGCAGCCTCGCAATCGGCCCCTACGAGCAGTACTTC
J gene: TRBJ1-1; V gene: TRBV18; clone size: .; D gene: TRBD1; CDR3 protein: CVSSPNRGWTEAFF; CDR3 DNA: TGTGTCAGCTCACCAAACAGGGGGTGGACTGAAGCTTTCTTT
J gene: TRBJ2-7; V gene: TRBV10-2; clone size: .; D gene: TRBD1; CDR3 protein: CASAGGQGAREQYF; CDR3 DNA: TGCGCCTCAGCCGGTGGACAGGGGGCGCGGGAGCAGTACTTC
J gene: TRBJ2-1; V gene: TRBV15; clone size: few; D gene: .; CDR3 protein: CATSRDPPIGEQFF; CDR3 DNA: TGTGCCACCAGCAGAGACCCTCCCATAGGGGAGCAGTTCTTC
J gene: TRBJ2-7; V gene: TRBV20-1; clone size: few; D gene: TRBD2; CDR3 protein: CSARDPNKRESNEQYF; CDR3 DNA: TGCAGTGCTAGAGACCCCAATAAGCGGGAGTCCAACGAGCAGTACTTC
J gene: TRBJ2-3; V gene: TRBV7-9; clone size: .; D gene: TRBD1; CDR3 protein: CASSYRQGSDTQYF; CDR3 DNA: TGTGCCAGCAGCTACCGACAGGGCTCGGATACGCAGTATTTT
J gene: TRBJ2-7; V gene: TRBV6-4; clone size: .; D gene: .; CDR3 protein: CAIPSRGRTMDEQYF; CDR3 DNA: TGTGCCATTCCATCCCGGGGCAGAACAATGGACGAGCAGTACTTC
J gene: TRBJ2-3; V gene: TRBV6-1; clone size: once; D gene: .; CDR3 protein: CASREGSPDTQYF; CDR3 DNA: TGTGCCAGCAGGGAGGGATCCCCAGATACGCAGTATTTT
J gene: TRBJ1-2; V gene: TRBV12-3/TRBV12-4; clone size: few; D gene: TRBD1; CDR3 protein: CASMGDRGLFGYTF; CDR3 DNA: TGTGCCAGCATGGGGGACAGGGGCCTTTTTGGCTACACCTTC
J gene: TRBJ2-7; V gene: TRBV10-2; clone size: .; D gene: .; CDR3 protein: CASSESGSLASYEQYF; CDR3 DNA: TGCGCCAGCAGTGAGTCCGGGTCCCTAGCGAGTTACGAGCAGTACTTC
J gene: TRBJ1-1; V gene: TRBV7-9; clone size: .; D gene: TRBD1; CDR3 protein: CASSLNRGVEAFF; CDR3 DNA: TGTGCCAGCAGCTTAAACAGGGGCGTCGAAGCTTTCTTT
J gene: TRBJ2-1; V gene: TRBV5-1; clone size: .; D gene: TRBD1; CDR3 protein: CASTRQGAGEQFF; CDR3 DNA: TGCGCCAGCACACGACAGGGGGCTGGGGAGCAGTTCTTC
J gene: TRBJ2-1; V gene: TRBV15; clone size: few; D gene: .; CDR3 protein: CATTWSVADNEQFF; CDR3 DNA: TGTGCCACCACTTGGTCGGTAGCGGACAATGAGCAGTTCTTC
J gene: TRBJ1-1; V gene: TRBV2; clone size: few; D gene: .; CDR3 protein: CASSSFQGISEAFF; CDR3 DNA: TGTGCCAGCAGTTCTTTCCAGGGGATCTCTGAAGCTTTCTTT
J gene: TRBJ1-2; V gene: TRBV11-2; clone size: .; D gene: .; CDR3 protein: CASSLDGLGARVYGYTF; CDR3 DNA: TGTGCCAGCAGCTTAGATGGGTTGGGGGCGCGGGTCTATGGCTACACCTTC
J gene: TRBJ2-3; V gene: TRBV12-3/TRBV12-4; clone size: .; D gene: TRBD1; CDR3 protein: CASRRTGGKGTDTQYF; CDR3 DNA: TGTGCCAGCAGACGGACAGGGGGGAAGGGGACAGATACGCAGTATTTT
J gene: TRBJ2-1; V gene: TRBV5-1; clone size: .; D gene: .; CDR3 protein: CASKDNNEQFF; CDR3 DNA: TGCGCCAGCAAGGACAATAATGAGCAGTTCTTC
J gene: TRBJ1-5; V gene: TRBV4-1; clone size: .; D gene: .; CDR3 protein: CASSRIGERFGNQPQHF; CDR3 DNA: TGCGCCAGCAGCCGGATCGGGGAGCGGTTTGGCAATCAGCCCCAGCATTTT
J gene: TRBJ2-5; V gene: TRBV21-1; clone size: few; D gene: .; CDR3 protein: CASSKVRRETQYF; CDR3 DNA: TGTGCCAGCAGCAAAGTGAGGCGTGAGACCCAGTACTTC
J gene: TRBJ2-6; V gene: TRBV11-2; clone size: many; D gene: TRBD2; CDR3 protein: CATPRDYSSGANVLTF; CDR3 DNA: TGTGCCACCCCCCGGGACTATTCCTCTGGGGCCAACGTCCTGACTTTC
J gene: TRBJ1-2; V gene: TRBV5-1; clone size: .; D gene: .; CDR3 protein: CASSHTAQSKNGYTF; CDR3 DNA: TGCGCCAGCAGCCACACGGCGCAGTCAAAAAATGGCTACACCTTC
J gene: TRBJ2-3; V gene: TRBV7-9; clone size: .; D gene: .; CDR3 protein: CASSWGSGGTDTQYF; CDR3 DNA: TGTGCCAGCAGTTGGGGCAGCGGAGGCACAGATACGCAGTATTTT
J gene: TRBJ2-7; V gene: TRBV18; clone size: .; D gene: .; CDR3 protein: CASSPPDPGPPYEQYF; CDR3 DNA: TGTGCCAGCTCACCACCCGACCCAGGGCCTCCCTACGAGCAGTACTTC
J gene: TRBJ1-1; V gene: TRBV20-1; clone size: few; D gene: .; CDR3 protein: CSARVFEVNTEAFF; CDR3 DNA: TGCAGTGCTAGAGTCTTCGAGGTGAACACTGAAGCTTTCTTT
J gene: TRBJ2-5; V gene: TRBV12-3/TRBV12-4; clone size: .; D gene: TRBD1; CDR3 protein: CASSLVRGPPQETQYF; CDR3 DNA: TGTGCCAGCAGTTTAGTAAGGGGGCCACCCCAAGAGACCCAGTACTTC
J gene: TRBJ1-2; V gene: TRBV6-5; clone size: .; D gene: .; CDR3 protein: CASKAGGSILRGYTF; CDR3 DNA: TGTGCCAGCAAGGCTGGGGGGTCAATCCTCCGTGGCTACACCTTC
J gene: TRBJ2-5; V gene: TRBV4-1; clone size: few; D gene: .; CDR3 protein: CASSQGGLLQETQYF; CDR3 DNA: TGCGCCAGCAGCCAAGGGGGGCTCCTCCAAGAGACCCAGTACTTC
J gene: TRBJ2-7; V gene: TRBV5-5; clone size: few; D gene: .; CDR3 protein: CASSLHLLATTYEQYF; CDR3 DNA: TGTGCCAGCAGCTTGCATCTCCTAGCGACCACCTACGAGCAGTACTTC
J gene: TRBJ1-1; V gene: TRBV3-1; clone size: .; D gene: .; CDR3 protein: CASSQEGATEAFF; CDR3 DNA: TGTGCCAGCAGCCAAGAGGGGGCCACTGAAGCTTTCTTT
J gene: TRBJ2-7; V gene: TRBV7-9; clone size: once; D gene: .; CDR3 protein: CASSLDDSGWIYEQYF; CDR3 DNA: TGTGCCAGCAGCTTAGATGATAGCGGTTGGATCTACGAGCAGTACTTC
J gene: TRBJ2-3; V gene: TRBV9; clone size: .; D gene: .; CDR3 protein: CASSAAPSGTDTQYF; CDR3 DNA: TGTGCCAGCAGCGCGGCCCCCTCAGGCACAGATACGCAGTATTTT
J gene: TRBJ2-2; V gene: TRBV6-6; clone size: few; D gene: .; CDR3 protein: CASSALSTGELFF; CDR3 DNA: TGTGCCAGCAGTGCCCTAAGCACCGGGGAGCTGTTTTTT
J gene: TRBJ1-5; V gene: TRBV10-2; clone size: few; D gene: .; CDR3 protein: CASRGGTINQPQHF; CDR3 DNA: TGCGCCAGCAGAGGGGGGACGATTAATCAGCCCCAGCATTTT
J gene: TRBJ2-1; V gene: TRBV7-3; clone size: .; D gene: TRBD2; CDR3 protein: CASSSGTIYNEQFF; CDR3 DNA: TGTGCCAGCAGCTCCGGGACTATCTACAATGAGCAGTTCTTC
J gene: TRBJ2-2; V gene: TRBV12-3/TRBV12-4; clone size: .; D gene: .; CDR3 protein: CASTRQRPGELFF; CDR3 DNA: TGTGCCAGCACCCGTCAGCGACCCGGGGAGCTGTTTTTT
J gene: TRBJ2-1; V gene: TRBV4-1; clone size: few; D gene: TRBD1; CDR3 protein: CASSLRDRVPRWSYNEQFF; CDR3 DNA: TGCGCCAGCAGCCTACGGGACAGGGTGCCACGATGGTCCTACAATGAGCAGTTCTTC
J gene: TRBJ2-3; V gene: TRBV29-1; clone size: .; D gene: TRBD1; CDR3 protein: CSFMGGDRGGSAKSTDTQYF; CDR3 DNA: TGCAGTTTCATGGGGGGGGACAGGGGCGGTTCCGCTAAGAGCACAGATACGCAGTATTTT
J gene: TRBJ2-1; V gene: TRBV4-1; clone size: few; D gene: .; CDR3 protein: CASSQDRAPVSGGGAYEQFF; CDR3 DNA: TGCGCCAGCAGCCAAGATCGGGCCCCCGTCTCGGGTGGGGGGGCGTATGAGCAGTTCTTC
J gene: TRBJ2-1; V gene: TRBV9; clone size: .; D gene: TRBD2; CDR3 protein: CASSVGGASGDYNEQFF; CDR3 DNA: TGTGCCAGCAGCGTAGGAGGGGCTAGCGGGGACTACAATGAGCAGTTCTTC
J gene: TRBJ2-5; V gene: TRBV3-1; clone size: .; D gene: TRBD2; CDR3 protein: CASSQVSGGGQETQYF; CDR3 DNA: TGTGCCAGCAGCCAAGTTTCCGGGGGAGGGCAAGAGACCCAGTACTTC
J gene: TRBJ1-1; V gene: TRBV7-9; clone size: .; D gene: .; CDR3 protein: CASSLAGIFGTEAFF; CDR3 DNA: TGTGCCAGCAGCCTAGCAGGGATATTCGGCACTGAAGCTTTCTTT
J gene: TRBJ1-5; V gene: TRBV6-5; clone size: .; D gene: .; CDR3 protein: CASSYSSPQDSSNQPQHF; CDR3 DNA: TGTGCCAGCAGTTACTCGAGCCCCCAAGACAGTAGCAATCAGCCCCAGCATTTT
J gene: TRBJ2-3; V gene: TRBV5-1; clone size: few; D gene: TRBD1; CDR3 protein: CASSFWGRDREGDTQYF; CDR3 DNA: TGCGCCAGCAGCTTTTGGGGTCGGGACAGGGAGGGAGATACGCAGTATTTT
J gene: TRBJ2-7; V gene: TRBV12-3/TRBV12-4; clone size: few; D gene: .; CDR3 protein: CASSEPPARKQYF; CDR3 DNA: TGTGCCAGCAGTGAGCCTCCCGCTAGGAAGCAGTACTTC
J gene: TRBJ1-6; V gene: TRBV3-1; clone size: .; D gene: TRBD1; CDR3 protein: CASSQEGGGANSPLHF; CDR3 DNA: TGTGCCAGCAGCCAAGAGGGAGGGGGCGCGAATTCACCCCTCCACTTT
J gene: TRBJ1-4; V gene: TRBV20-1; clone size: .; D gene: .; CDR3 protein: CSAHDGDEKLFF; CDR3 DNA: TGCAGTGCCCATGATGGGGATGAAAAACTGTTTTTT
J gene: TRBJ2-2; V gene: TRBV10-3; clone size: .; D gene: TRBD1; CDR3 protein: CAISEARGPGELFF; CDR3 DNA: TGTGCCATCAGTGAGGCGAGGGGGCCCGGGGAGCTGTTTTTT
J gene: TRBJ2-1; V gene: TRBV6-5; clone size: few; D gene: .; CDR3 protein: CASRKIAVSYNEQFF; CDR3 DNA: TGTGCCAGCAGAAAAATAGCGGTCTCCTACAATGAGCAGTTCTTC
J gene: TRBJ1-4; V gene: TRBV6-5; clone size: .; D gene: .; CDR3 protein: CASSYSKGPPTEKLFF; CDR3 DNA: TGTGCCAGCAGTTACTCGAAGGGGCCACCGACTGAAAAACTGTTTTTT
J gene: TRBJ1-1; V gene: TRBV9; clone size: few; D gene: TRBD1; CDR3 protein: CASSAPGGNTEAFF; CDR3 DNA: TGTGCCAGCAGCGCCCCAGGGGGGAACACTGAAGCTTTCTTT